This is a list of T cell receptor beta chains from one sample in a study of shared clonotypes between healthy human individuals. Sequenced by immunoSEQ multiplex PCR; TCRdb stores in-frame clones only, minus some. The sample includes 650,000 to 750,000 clones, about three quarters of them seen just once. Sequenced material: memory CD4+ T cells sorted from blood. These receptors came from a woman in her thirties in good health. The CDR3 runs from the conserved cysteine through the conserved F or W. A D gene is named only where the DNA matches it firmly. Size is omitted from some rows. Given values are once, few, many or a class for expanded clones.

J: TRBJ2-5; D: NA; V: TRBV5-1; size: NA; CDR3: CASSFRGHSETQYF; DNA: TGCGCCAGCAGCTTCCGGGGGCATTCGGAGACCCAGTACTTC
J: TRBJ2-1; D: NA; V: TRBV23-1; size: NA; CDR3: CASSQPEQVYSYNEQFF; DNA: TGCGCCAGCAGTCAACCAGAACAAGTTTACTCCTACAATGAGCAGTTCTTC
J: TRBJ2-7; D: TRBD1; V: TRBV29-1; size: NA; CDR3: CSVRGTGLPPYEQYF; DNA: TGCAGCGTACGGGGGACAGGCTTACCCCCTTACGAGCAGTACTTC
J: TRBJ1-4; D: NA; V: TRBV9; size: NA; CDR3: CASSVGGTTTNEKLFF; DNA: TGTGCCAGCAGCGTAGGGGGCACAACAACTAATGAAAAACTGTTTTTT
J: TRBJ2-3; D: NA; V: TRBV6-6; size: NA; CDR3: CASSDGLGDTQYF; DNA: TGTGCCAGCAGTGACGGGCTAGGAGATACGCAGTATTTT
J: TRBJ2-3; D: NA; V: TRBV7-9; size: few; CDR3: CASSLILGPSTDTQYF; DNA: TGTGCCAGCAGCTTAATTCTGGGCCCTAGCACAGATACGCAGTATTTT
J: TRBJ2-7; D: NA; V: TRBV29-1; size: NA; CDR3: CSVEVKGFWGTYEQYF; DNA: TGCAGCGTTGAAGTTAAGGGGTTTTGGGGAACCTACGAGCAGTACTTC
J: TRBJ2-3; D: NA; V: TRBV29-1; size: NA; CDR3: CSVEVGATDTQYF; DNA: TGCAGCGTTGAGGTAGGGGCCACAGATACGCAGTATTTT
J: TRBJ1-1; D: NA; V: TRBV4-2; size: NA; CDR3: CASSLGGTGPLSPAFF; DNA: TGTGCCAGCAGCCTGGGGGGAACAGGGCCCCTCTCCCCAGCTTTCTTT
J: TRBJ1-4; D: NA; V: TRBV2; size: few; CDR3: CASSRQTNEKLFF; DNA: TGTGCCAGCAGTCGCCAGACTAATGAAAAACTGTTTTTT
J: TRBJ2-1; D: NA; V: TRBV30; size: NA; CDR3: CAWSKGNEQFF; DNA: TGTGCCTGGAGTAAGGGGAATGAGCAGTTCTTC
J: TRBJ2-3; D: TRBD2; V: TRBV7-6; size: NA; CDR3: CASSSKAGVETDTQYF; DNA: TGTGCCAGCAGCTCGAAAGCGGGAGTGGAAACAGATACGCAGTATTTT
J: TRBJ1-1; D: NA; V: TRBV5-1; size: few; CDR3: CASSSPGTDNTEAFF; DNA: TGCGCCAGCAGCTCCCCCGGGACGGATAACACTGAAGCTTTCTTT
J: TRBJ2-4; D: NA; V: TRBV29-1; size: NA; CDR3: CSVEGGTLAKNIQYF; DNA: TGCAGCGTTGAAGGCGGGACGCTAGCCAAAAACATTCAGTACTTC
J: TRBJ2-7; D: TRBD2; V: TRBV28; size: NA; CDR3: CASSGGGSDYEQYF; DNA: TGTGCCAGCAGTGGCGGGGGGTCAGACTACGAGCAGTACTTC
J: TRBJ1-2; D: NA; V: TRBV7-8; size: NA; CDR3: CASSPHMRTGTGTF; DNA: TGTGCCAGCAGCCCACACATGAGAACAGGGACCGGAACCTTC
J: TRBJ2-7; D: NA; V: TRBV28; size: NA; CDR3: CASSRGPQGPSYEQYF; DNA: TGTGCCAGCAGCCGCGGCCCCCAGGGGCCCTCCTACGAGCAGTACTTC
J: TRBJ2-5; D: TRBD2; V: TRBV27; size: NA; CDR3: CASSLNMLAVQETQYF; DNA: TGTGCCAGCAGTCTAAACATGCTAGCGGTTCAAGAGACCCAGTACTTC
J: TRBJ2-2; D: NA; V: TRBV11-2; size: NA; CDR3: CASSLELGAEGELFF; DNA: TGTGCCAGCAGCTTAGAGCTGGGGGCAGAGGGGGAGCTGTTTTTT
J: TRBJ2-7; D: NA; V: TRBV11-2; size: NA; CDR3: CASSWAWPGLYEQYF; DNA: TGTGCCAGCAGCTGGGCTTGGCCGGGGTTGTACGAGCAGTACTTC
J: TRBJ1-5; D: NA; V: TRBV30; size: few; CDR3: CAWSKVAGHQPQHF; DNA: TGTGCCTGGAGTAAGGTAGCGGGGCATCAGCCCCAGCATTTT
J: TRBJ2-3; D: NA; V: TRBV11-2; size: few; CDR3: CASSLDGATDTQYF; DNA: TGTGCCAGCAGCTTAGATGGGGCGACAGATACGCAGTATTTT
J: TRBJ2-2; D: NA; V: TRBV27; size: NA; CDR3: CASSSPGLTGELFF; DNA: TGTGCCAGCAGCTCTCCCGGCCTGACCGGGGAGCTGTTTTTT
J: TRBJ1-1; D: NA; V: TRBV14; size: many; CDR3: CASSQGYSWGRNTEAFF; DNA: TGTGCCAGCAGCCAAGGTTATTCGTGGGGGCGGAACACTGAAGCTTTCTTT
J: TRBJ2-7; D: NA; V: TRBV7-6; size: NA; CDR3: CASSLAQGAEQYF; DNA: TGTGCCAGCAGCTTAGCGCAGGGTGCCGAGCAGTACTTC
J: TRBJ2-1; D: TRBD1; V: TRBV19; size: once; CDR3: CASSRRQGEVRENEQFF; DNA: TGTGCCAGTAGTCGCCGACAGGGGGAGGTGAGAGAGAATGAGCAGTTCTTC
J: TRBJ2-7; D: TRBD1; V: TRBV11-2; size: NA; CDR3: CASSRGQELYEQYF; DNA: TGTGCCAGCAGCAGAGGACAGGAGTTGTACGAGCAGTACTTC
J: TRBJ1-2; D: NA; V: TRBV28; size: NA; CDR3: CASRAMADYGYTF; DNA: TGTGCCAGCAGAGCCATGGCTGACTATGGCTACACCTTC
J: TRBJ2-2; D: NA; V: TRBV2; size: NA; CDR3: CASSEAQGIGELFF; DNA: TGTGCCAGCAGTGAAGCGCAGGGGATCGGGGAGCTGTTTTTT
J: TRBJ2-1; D: TRBD2; V: TRBV2; size: few; CDR3: CASSRGLARVHEQFF; DNA: TGTGCCAGCAGTAGGGGACTAGCGAGAGTCCATGAGCAGTTCTTC
J: TRBJ2-7; D: NA; V: TRBV27; size: NA; CDR3: CASSLLGGRRYEQYF; DNA: TGTGCCAGCAGTTTATTAGGGGGGAGACGTTACGAGCAGTACTTC
J: TRBJ2-7; D: TRBD1; V: TRBV27; size: NA; CDR3: CASSRGSPQGQKSYEQYF; DNA: TGTGCCAGCAGCCGAGGGTCCCCCCAGGGACAGAAGAGCTACGAGCAGTACTTC
J: TRBJ1-2; D: NA; V: TRBV6-1; size: NA; CDR3: CASSEARGYGYTF; DNA: TGTGCCAGCAGTGAAGCTCGGGGCTATGGCTACACCTTC
J: TRBJ2-7; D: NA; V: TRBV28; size: NA; CDR3: CASMGEVSYEQYF; DNA: TGTGCCAGCATGGGGGAGGTCTCCTACGAGCAGTACTTC
J: TRBJ2-2; D: TRBD2; V: TRBV28; size: NA; CDR3: CAGASGENTGELFF; DNA: TGTGCCGGAGCTAGCGGAGAGAACACCGGGGAGCTGTTTTTT
J: TRBJ1-5; D: TRBD1; V: TRBV28; size: few; CDR3: CASSTEGANQPQHF; DNA: TGTGCCAGCAGTACCGAGGGGGCGAATCAGCCCCAGCATTTT
J: TRBJ1-1; D: NA; V: TRBV28; size: NA; CDR3: CASRGRAMNTEAFF; DNA: TGTGCCAGCAGAGGAAGAGCCATGAACACTGAAGCTTTCTTT
J: TRBJ2-7; D: NA; V: TRBV7-2; size: once; CDR3: CASSTQGPTRGFSYEQYF; DNA: TGTGCCAGCAGCACGCAAGGACCGACCAGAGGGTTTTCCTACGAGCAGTACTTC
J: TRBJ2-1; D: TRBD2; V: TRBV4-1; size: few; CDR3: CASSQSPGLANNEQFF; DNA: TGCGCCAGCAGCCAATCACCGGGACTAGCAAACAATGAGCAGTTCTTC
J: TRBJ1-3; D: TRBD1; V: TRBV6-1; size: NA; CDR3: CASSDGTGVGNTIYF; DNA: TGTGCCAGCTCAGACGGGACAGGGGTTGGAAACACCATATATTTT
J: TRBJ2-2; D: NA; V: TRBV7-8; size: NA; CDR3: CASAPEGQAGELFF; DNA: TGTGCCAGCGCTCCGGAGGGTCAGGCCGGGGAGCTGTTTTTT
J: TRBJ2-7; D: NA; V: TRBV5-8; size: NA; CDR3: CASSLWDGSSSYEQYF; DNA: TGTGCCAGCAGCTTGTGGGATGGGTCTAGCTCCTACGAGCAGTACTTC
J: TRBJ2-7; D: TRBD2; V: TRBV5-1; size: NA; CDR3: CASSFLAGGPTEVYEQYF; DNA: TGCGCCAGCAGCTTTCTAGCGGGAGGCCCCACTGAGGTTTACGAGCAGTACTTC
J: TRBJ2-2; D: TRBD1; V: TRBV9; size: NA; CDR3: CASNTGDTGELFF; DNA: TGTGCCAGTAATACAGGGGACACCGGGGAGCTGTTTTTT
J: TRBJ2-7; D: TRBD1; V: TRBV28; size: NA; CDR3: CASSVGGTGTYEQYF; DNA: TGTGCCAGCAGCGTTGGCGGGACAGGTACCTACGAGCAGTACTTC
J: TRBJ2-7; D: TRBD2; V: TRBV5-4; size: few; CDR3: CASSQDHGTSDEQYF; DNA: TGTGCCAGCAGCCAAGATCACGGGACTAGCGATGAGCAGTACTTC
J: TRBJ1-1; D: NA; V: TRBV30; size: NA; CDR3: CAWKGRPNTEAFF; DNA: TGTGCCTGGAAAGGACGGCCGAACACTGAAGCTTTCTTT
J: TRBJ2-7; D: NA; V: TRBV9; size: NA; CDR3: CASSPHRDPTYEQYF; DNA: TGTGCCAGCAGCCCCCACCGGGACCCTACCTACGAGCAGTACTTC
J: TRBJ2-3; D: TRBD2; V: TRBV25-1; size: NA; CDR3: CASSLKIAGSTDTQYF; DNA: TGTGCCAGCAGCCTCAAGATAGCGGGATCCACAGATACGCAGTATTTT
J: TRBJ2-3; D: NA; V: TRBV11-2; size: NA; CDR3: CASSLLGDTQYF; DNA: TGTGCCAGCAGCCTTTTGGGAGATACGCAGTATTTT
J: TRBJ1-5; D: NA; V: TRBV6-1; size: NA; CDR3: CASRPGYSNQPQHF; DNA: TGTGCCAGCAGGCCGGGATATAGCAATCAGCCCCAGCATTTT
J: TRBJ2-7; D: NA; V: TRBV13; size: NA; CDR3: CASSLFTEQYF; DNA: TGTGCCAGCAGCCTCTTTACCGAGCAGTACTTC
J: TRBJ2-5; D: NA; V: TRBV5-1; size: many; CDR3: CASSANQETQYF; DNA: TGCGCCAGCAGCGCCAACCAAGAGACCCAGTACTTC
J: TRBJ1-3; D: TRBD1; V: TRBV19; size: NA; CDR3: CASSRGQGILSGNTIYF; DNA: TGTGCCAGTAGTAGGGGACAGGGCATCCTCTCTGGAAACACCATATATTTT
J: TRBJ1-2; D: TRBD1; V: TRBV27; size: NA; CDR3: CASRRLDRAHGYTF; DNA: TGTGCCAGCAGGCGACTCGACAGGGCCCATGGCTACACCTTC